The clone carrying this T cell receptor beta chain was detected only once. Enrolment of Seattle patients took place during active infection, and they were followed longitudinally. This specimen comes from a study of blood T cell repertoires in COVID-19. For the study at large: COVID-19 samples collected from the United States, Italy and Spain covered acute and convalescent phases.

The protocol was immunoSEQ multiplex PCR, while the TCRdb copy is restricted to in-frame clones and leaves out a portion. The table records about 87,000 clones, 70% to 85% of them present only once. The germline CDR1 and CDR2 sequences are LGHNT and FRNRAP. With 1 base removed from V and 2 bases from J, the gap between germline ends came to 14 bases. The CDR3 has 16 amino acids. The source material was peripheral blood. The chain combines TRBV12-5 with TRBJ2-5; weak D call: TRBD2 (5 bases). This sequence was found in a woman older than 75 with COVID-19, enrolled during active disease. CDR3 nucleotide sequence: TGTGCTAGTGGTTTGGCACCTAGGACTGTGCAAGAGACCCAGTACTTC. Translation gives CASGLAPRTVQETQYF.